A selection of T cell receptor beta chains follows, all from one sample in a study of control samples from healthy donors and cancer patients. Method: immunoSEQ multiplex PCR; TCRdb's copy keeps in-frame clones and lacks some. The data contain more than 100,000 clones, just over 90% of them singletons. Sequenced input: blood. The receptors stem from a woman between 18 and 29 years old in good health. CDR3s include the opening cysteine and the closing phenylalanine or tryptophan. A D gene is named only where the DNA matches it firmly. The size field is filled for only some rows; it gives once, few, many or a size class.

clone_size j_call d_call v_call cdr3_aa cdr3_nt
NA TRBJ1-5 NA TRBV10-3 CAISDASGNQPQHF TGTGCCATCAGTGACGCATCAGGCAATCAGCCCCAGCATTTT
few TRBJ1-2 NA TRBV6-5 CASSYSQGRGGGYTF TGTGCCAGCAGTTACTCACAGGGACGGGGCGGTGGCTACACCTTC
NA TRBJ2-1 NA TRBV19 CASSPAYPGYNEQFF TGTGCCAGTAGTCCAGCGTATCCGGGATACAATGAGCAGTTCTTC
NA TRBJ2-3 NA TRBV24-1 CATSDPLTEITDTQYF TGTGCCACCAGTGACCCACTGACAGAAATAACAGATACGCAGTATTTT
NA TRBJ2-7 NA TRBV6-2/TRBV6-3 CASSYYPSYEQYF TGTGCCAGCAGTTACTACCCTTCCTACGAGCAGTACTTC
NA TRBJ1-1 NA TRBV5-1 CASSPGQLENTEAFF TGCGCCAGCAGCCCCGGACAGCTAGAGAACACTGAAGCTTTCTTT
NA TRBJ2-7 NA TRBV6-5 CASSYSAGTLTYEQYF TGTGCCAGCAGTTACTCGGCCGGGACACTAACCTACGAGCAGTACTTC
NA TRBJ2-4 NA TRBV6-1 CASSEQWGKLAKNIQYF TGTGCCAGCAGTGAACAGTGGGGGAAGCTAGCCAAAAACATTCAGTACTTC
NA TRBJ1-2 TRBD1 TRBV19 CASRMRGQVGGYTF TGTGCCAGTAGGATGCGAGGACAGGTGGGTGGCTACACCTTC
NA TRBJ2-3 NA TRBV5-1 CASSLPTSSTDTQYF TGCGCCAGCAGCTTGCCAACTAGTAGCACAGATACGCAGTATTTT
NA TRBJ1-1 NA TRBV5-6 CASSALTGNTEAFF TGTGCCAGCAGCGCACTGACAGGGAACACTGAAGCTTTCTTT
NA TRBJ1-4 NA TRBV6-2/TRBV6-3 CASSYERRDATNEKLFF TGTGCCAGCAGTTACGAGCGGCGGGATGCAACTAATGAAAAACTGTTTTTT
few TRBJ2-3 NA TRBV5-1 CASSYDTDTQYF TGCGCCAGCAGCTACGACACAGATACGCAGTATTTT
NA TRBJ2-7 TRBD1 TRBV18 CASSPGQGAYEQYF TGTGCCAGCTCACCCGGACAGGGAGCCTACGAGCAGTACTTC
few TRBJ1-1 NA TRBV7-2 CASSPDRAAFQQAFF TGTGCCAGCAGCCCAGACAGAGCAGCATTCCAGCAAGCTTTCTTT
NA TRBJ2-5 TRBD1 TRBV24-1 CATSDPGQGQGKETQYF TGTGCCACCAGTGATCCCGGTCAGGGACAGGGGAAAGAGACCCAGTACTTC
NA TRBJ2-7 NA TRBV6-2/TRBV6-3 CASSEGGDTQYF TGTGCCAGCAGTGAGGGGGGAGATACACAGTACTTC
NA TRBJ2-5 TRBD1 TRBV6-2/TRBV6-3 CASSPPTGAKETQYF TGTGCCAGCAGCCCCCCGACAGGGGCTAAAGAGACCCAGTACTTC
NA TRBJ2-5 NA TRBV18 CASSPREETQYF TGTGCCAGCTCACCAAGAGAAGAGACCCAGTACTTC
NA TRBJ2-7 TRBD2 TRBV3-1/TRBV3-2 CASSQGGPPSF TGTGCCAGCAGCCAGGGAGGGCCACCCTCTTTC
NA TRBJ2-7 NA TRBV28 CASRGGGGGSYEQYF TGTGCCAGCAGGGGGGGCGGTGGCGGCTCCTACGAGCAGTACTTC
once TRBJ1-2 NA TRBV7-8 CASSSGEINYGYTF TGTGCCAGCAGCTCCGGAGAAATTAACTATGGCTACACCTTC
NA TRBJ2-7 TRBD2 TRBV9 CASSGGRGASYEQYF TGTGCCAGCAGCGGAGGGCGGGGGGCGTCCTACGAGCAGTACTTC
NA TRBJ1-2 TRBD1 TRBV7-2 CASRSLRGDYGYTF TGTGCCAGCAGGTCCCTCAGGGGGGACTATGGCTACACCTTC